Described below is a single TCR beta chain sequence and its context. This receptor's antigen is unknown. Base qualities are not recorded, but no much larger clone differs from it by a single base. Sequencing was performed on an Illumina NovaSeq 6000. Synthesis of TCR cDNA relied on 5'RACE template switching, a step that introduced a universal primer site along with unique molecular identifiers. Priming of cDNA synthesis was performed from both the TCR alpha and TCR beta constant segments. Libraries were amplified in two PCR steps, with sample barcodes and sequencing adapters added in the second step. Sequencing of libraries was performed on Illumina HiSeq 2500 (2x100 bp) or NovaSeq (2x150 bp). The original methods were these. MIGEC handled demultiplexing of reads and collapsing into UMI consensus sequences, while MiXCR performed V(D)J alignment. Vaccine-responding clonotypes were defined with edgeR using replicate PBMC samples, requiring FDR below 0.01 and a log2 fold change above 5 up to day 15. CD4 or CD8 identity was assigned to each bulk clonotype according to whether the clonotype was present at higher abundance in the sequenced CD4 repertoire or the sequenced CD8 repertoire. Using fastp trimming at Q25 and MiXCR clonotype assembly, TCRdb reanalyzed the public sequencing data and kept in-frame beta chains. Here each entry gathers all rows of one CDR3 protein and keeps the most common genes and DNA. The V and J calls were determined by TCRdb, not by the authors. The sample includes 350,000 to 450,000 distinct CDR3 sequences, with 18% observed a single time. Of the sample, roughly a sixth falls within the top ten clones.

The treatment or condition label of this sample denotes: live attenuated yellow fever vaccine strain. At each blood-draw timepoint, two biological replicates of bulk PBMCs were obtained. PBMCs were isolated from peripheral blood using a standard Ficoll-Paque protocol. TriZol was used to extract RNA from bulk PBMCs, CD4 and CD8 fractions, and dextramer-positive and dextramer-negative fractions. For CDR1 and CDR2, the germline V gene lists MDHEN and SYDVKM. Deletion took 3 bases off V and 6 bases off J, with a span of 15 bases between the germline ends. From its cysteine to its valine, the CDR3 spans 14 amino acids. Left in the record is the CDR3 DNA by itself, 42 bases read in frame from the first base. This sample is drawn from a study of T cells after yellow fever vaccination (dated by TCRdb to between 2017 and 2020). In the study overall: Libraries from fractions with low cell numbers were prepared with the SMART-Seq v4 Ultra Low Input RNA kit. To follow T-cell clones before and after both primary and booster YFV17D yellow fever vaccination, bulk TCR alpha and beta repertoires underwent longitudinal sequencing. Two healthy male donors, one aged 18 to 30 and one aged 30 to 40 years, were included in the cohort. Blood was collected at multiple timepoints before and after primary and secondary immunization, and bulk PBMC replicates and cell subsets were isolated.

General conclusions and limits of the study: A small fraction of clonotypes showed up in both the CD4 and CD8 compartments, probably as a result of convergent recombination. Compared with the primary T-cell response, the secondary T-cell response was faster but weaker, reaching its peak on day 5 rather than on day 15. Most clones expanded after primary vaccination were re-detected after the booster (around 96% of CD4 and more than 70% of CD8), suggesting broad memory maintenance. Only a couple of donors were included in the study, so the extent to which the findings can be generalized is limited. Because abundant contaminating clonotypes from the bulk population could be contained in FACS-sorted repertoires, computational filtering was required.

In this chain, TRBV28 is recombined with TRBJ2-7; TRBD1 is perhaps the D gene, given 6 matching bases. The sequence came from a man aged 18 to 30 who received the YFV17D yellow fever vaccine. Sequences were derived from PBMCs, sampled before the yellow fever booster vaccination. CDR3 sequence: CASSLTQQGSEQYV. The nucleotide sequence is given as TGTGCCAGCAGTTTGACCCAGCAGGGGAGCGAGCAGTACGTC.